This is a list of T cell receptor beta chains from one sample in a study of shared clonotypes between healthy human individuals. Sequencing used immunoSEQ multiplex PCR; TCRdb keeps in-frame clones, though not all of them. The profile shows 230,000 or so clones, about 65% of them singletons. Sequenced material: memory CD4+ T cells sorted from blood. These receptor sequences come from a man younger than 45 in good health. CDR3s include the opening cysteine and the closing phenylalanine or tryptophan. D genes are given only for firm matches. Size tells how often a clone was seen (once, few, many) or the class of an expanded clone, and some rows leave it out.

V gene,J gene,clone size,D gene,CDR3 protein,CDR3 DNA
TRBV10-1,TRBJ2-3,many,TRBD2,CASSEGLAGGPKYF,TGCGCCAGCAGTGAAGGACTAGCGGGAGGGCCGAAGTATTTT
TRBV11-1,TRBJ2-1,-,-,CASSSSLSYNEQFF,TGTGCCAGCAGCTCGAGTCTTTCTTACAATGAGCAGTTCTTC
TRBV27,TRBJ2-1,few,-,CASSFGSVKINEQFF,TGTGCCAGCAGTTTCGGTAGCGTTAAGATAAATGAGCAGTTCTTC
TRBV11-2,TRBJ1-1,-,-,CASSIQGGTEAFF,TGTGCCAGCAGTATACAGGGAGGCACTGAAGCTTTCTTT
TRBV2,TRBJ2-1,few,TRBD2,CASRLLAAPYNEQFF,TGTGCCAGCAGGCTACTAGCGGCCCCCTACAATGAGCAGTTCTTC
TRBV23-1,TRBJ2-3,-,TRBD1,CASSQSYRGTGGRIYTDTQYF,TGCGCCAGCAGTCAATCTTACCGCGGGACAGGGGGTCGGATTTACACAGATACGCAGTATTTT
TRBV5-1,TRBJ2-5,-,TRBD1,CASGATGSQETQYF,TGCGCCAGCGGGGCGACAGGGTCCCAAGAGACCCAGTACTTC
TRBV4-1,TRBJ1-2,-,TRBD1,CASSQEIGTGGNGYTF,TGCGCCAGCAGCCAAGAAATCGGGACAGGGGGGAACGGCTACACCTTC
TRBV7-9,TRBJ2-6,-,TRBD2,CASSLLLAGFSGANVLTF,TGTGCCAGCAGCTTATTGCTAGCGGGATTCTCTGGGGCCAACGTCCTGACTTTC
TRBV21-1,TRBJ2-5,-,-,CASSKFEFREETQYF,TGTGCCAGCAGCAAATTTGAATTCCGGGAGGAGACCCAGTACTTC
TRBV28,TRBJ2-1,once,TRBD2,CASGTSGSYNEQFF,TGTGCCAGCGGGACTAGCGGTTCCTACAATGAGCAGTTCTTC
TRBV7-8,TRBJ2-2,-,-,CASSPFSREGMELFF,TGTGCCAGCAGCCCCTTTTCGAGGGAAGGGATGGAGCTGTTTTTT
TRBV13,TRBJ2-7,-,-,CASRPIQGYEQYF,TGTGCCAGCCGGCCAATTCAAGGGTACGAGCAGTACTTC
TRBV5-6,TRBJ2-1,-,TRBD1,CATQLGAGTVYNEQFF,TGTGCCACCCAGCTTGGAGCAGGGACAGTGTACAATGAGCAGTTCTTC
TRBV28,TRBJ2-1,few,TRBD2,CASRTSGTYNEGQFF,TGTGCCAGTCGGACAAGCGGGACCTACAATGAGGGGCAGTTCTTC
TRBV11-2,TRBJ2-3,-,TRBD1,CASSFGQGGSDTQYF,TGTGCCAGCAGCTTTGGACAGGGCGGCTCAGATACGCAGTATTTT
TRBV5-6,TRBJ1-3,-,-,CASSVRNTIYF,TGTGCCAGCAGCGTTAGGAACACCATATATTTT
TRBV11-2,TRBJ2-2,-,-,CATSPRGFRGELFF,TGTGCCACCAGCCCTAGGGGCTTTCGCGGGGAGCTGTTTTTT
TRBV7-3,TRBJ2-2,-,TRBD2,CASSRAPQMASGNTGELFF,TGTGCCAGCAGCCGAGCGCCCCAAATGGCTAGCGGGAACACCGGGGAGCTGTTTTTT
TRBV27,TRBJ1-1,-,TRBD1,CASSPMDRAVRGGAFF,TGTGCCAGCAGTCCCATGGACAGGGCAGTGCGTGGTGGAGCTTTCTTT
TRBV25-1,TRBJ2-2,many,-,CASSEDTGELFF,TGTGCCAGCAGTGAAGACACCGGGGAGCTGTTTTTT
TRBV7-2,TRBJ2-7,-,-,CASSLEAILSYEQYF,TGTGCCAGCAGCTTAGAGGCTATCCTCTCCTACGAGCAGTACTTC
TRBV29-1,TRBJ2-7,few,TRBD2,CSVDGLADEQYF,TGCAGCGTCGACGGACTAGCGGACGAGCAGTACTTC
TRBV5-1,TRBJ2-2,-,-,CASSLAISGPGELFF,TGCGCCAGCAGCTTGGCCATATCAGGGCCCGGGGAGCTGTTTTTT
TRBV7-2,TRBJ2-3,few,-,CASSMGPKPVF,TGTGCCAGCAGCATGGGACCTAAGCCCGTCTTT
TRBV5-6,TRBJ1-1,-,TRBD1,CASSLGQGAGTEAFF,TGTGCCAGCAGCTTGGGGCAGGGGGCGGGTACTGAAGCTTTCTTT
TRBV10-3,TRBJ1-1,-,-,CAISESFGRGSTEAFF,TGTGCCATCAGTGAGTCATTTGGGCGAGGAAGCACTGAAGCTTTCTTT
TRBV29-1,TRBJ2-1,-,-,CSVEGDGVGSRHYNEQFF,TGCAGCGTTGAAGGAGACGGGGTGGGCAGTCGACACTACAATGAGCAGTTCTTC
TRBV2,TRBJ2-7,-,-,CASSEAGGEQYF,TGTGCCAGCAGTGAAGCAGGGGGAGAGCAGTACTTC
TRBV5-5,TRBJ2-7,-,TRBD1,CASSLANRGFRGYEQYF,TGTGCCAGCAGCTTGGCAAACAGGGGCTTTAGGGGCTACGAGCAGTACTTC
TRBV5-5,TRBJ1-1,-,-,CASSPGWGTEAFF,TGTGCCAGCAGCCCGGGGTGGGGGACTGAAGCTTTCTTT
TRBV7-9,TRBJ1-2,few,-,CASSMGGKSDGYTF,TGTGCCAGCAGCATGGGAGGCAAGTCAGATGGCTACACCTTC
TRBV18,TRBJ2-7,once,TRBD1,CASSMRTGDAEQYF,TGTGCCAGCTCGATGCGGACAGGGGATGCCGAGCAGTACTTC
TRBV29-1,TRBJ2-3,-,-,CSWGSFTDTQYF,TGCAGCTGGGGTTCGTTCACAGATACGCAGTATTTT
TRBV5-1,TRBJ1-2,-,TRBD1,CASSLSEGASYGYTF,TGCGCCAGCAGCTTATCCGAGGGGGCGTCCTATGGCTACACCTTC
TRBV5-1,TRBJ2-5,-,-,CASSWLTTEQETQYF,TGCGCCAGCAGCTGGCTAACGACAGAGCAAGAGACCCAGTACTTC
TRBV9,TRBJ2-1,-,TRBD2,CASSVEGAGYNEQFF,TGTGCCAGCAGCGTAGAAGGAGCGGGATACAATGAGCAGTTCTTC
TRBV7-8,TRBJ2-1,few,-,CASSLRPGSVVNEQFF,TGTGCCAGCAGCCTACGCCCAGGGAGTGTGGTGAATGAGCAGTTCTTC
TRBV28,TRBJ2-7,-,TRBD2,CASSTPGGRVFEQYF,TGTGCCAGCAGCACACCGGGCGGGAGAGTGTTCGAGCAGTACTTC
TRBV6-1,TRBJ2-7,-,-,CASSEQPYEQYF,TGTGCCAGCAGTGAACAACCCTACGAGCAGTACTTC
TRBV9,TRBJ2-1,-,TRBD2,CASSPLPGLANEQFF,TGTGCCAGCAGCCCCCTCCCCGGACTAGCCAATGAGCAGTTCTTC
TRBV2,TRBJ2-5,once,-,CASREQGPSETQYF,TGTGCCAGCAGAGAACAGGGTCCCAGCGAGACCCAGTACTTC
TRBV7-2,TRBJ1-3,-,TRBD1,CASSAPGGPGNTIYF,TGTGCCAGCAGCGCACCAGGGGGTCCTGGAAACACCATATATTTT
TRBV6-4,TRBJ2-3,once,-,CASSLAGGTDTQYF,TGTGCCAGCAGCTTGGCCGGCGGGACAGATACGCAGTATTTT
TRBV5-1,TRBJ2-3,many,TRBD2,CASSYSGSRDTDTQYF,TGCGCCAGCAGTTATAGCGGGAGCAGGGACACAGATACGCAGTATTTT
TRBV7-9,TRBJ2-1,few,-,CASSFGSTQYNEQFF,TGTGCCAGCAGCTTCGGAAGTACCCAGTACAATGAGCAGTTCTTC
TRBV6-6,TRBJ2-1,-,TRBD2,CASRSGLASSYNEQFF,TGTGCCAGCAGATCTGGACTAGCCAGCTCCTACAATGAGCAGTTCTTC
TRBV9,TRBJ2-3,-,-,CASSAFSMDTQYF,TGTGCCAGCAGTGCCTTTAGTATGGATACGCAGTATTTT
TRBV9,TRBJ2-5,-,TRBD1,CASSPTERGRQETQYF,TGTGCCAGCAGCCCAACGGAGAGGGGGCGGCAAGAGACCCAGTACTTC
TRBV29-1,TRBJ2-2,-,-,CSAGHLSNTGELFF,TGCAGCGCGGGACACCTCTCGAACACCGGGGAGCTGTTTTTT
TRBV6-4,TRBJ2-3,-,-,CASSDGGAADTQYF,TGTGCCAGCAGTGACGGCGGGGCGGCAGATACGCAGTATTTT
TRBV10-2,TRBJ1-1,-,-,CASSVGRRGFPANTEAFF,TGCGCCAGCAGTGTGGGAAGGAGGGGTTTTCCTGCGAACACTGAAGCTTTCTTT
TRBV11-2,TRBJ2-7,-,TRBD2,CASSLFAGGPYEQYF,TGTGCCAGCAGCTTATTCGCGGGAGGCCCCTACGAGCAGTACTTC
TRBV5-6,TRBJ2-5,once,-,CASSLGMEETQYF,TGTGCCAGCAGCTTGGGTATGGAAGAGACCCAGTACTTC
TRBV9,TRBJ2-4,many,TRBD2,CASSVDPTSGVKNIQYF,TGTGCCAGCAGCGTAGATCCGACTAGCGGAGTCAAAAACATTCAGTACTTC